The present T cell receptor beta chain was sequenced within a study of cytomegalovirus exposure and HLA in healthy donors. Study as a whole: Earlier, 180 million or so T cells were analyzed, and 90 million to 120 million unique TCR beta sequences were found among them.

PCR was performed using 60 Vbeta and 13 Jbeta primers. The table came from immunoSEQ multiplex PCR; TCRdb's copy has only in-frame clones and leaves some out. Among tens of thousands of clones listed, 60% to 85% were seen once. General study results and limits: TRBV6-2, TRBV6-3 and some other V segments were unresolvable in 87-base-pair reads. Among CMV-associated TCR beta chains, most appeared HLA-restricted in a later analysis. Per a prior analysis, the majority of TCR beta V segments were productive roughly 90% or roughly 30% of the time.

Germline CDR1 and CDR2: SNHLY and FYNNEI. CDR3 length equals 17 residues. V was shortened by 0 bases and J by 3 bases, with 16 bases between the two germline ends. Turning to this clone: The antigen remains undetermined.

Sequencing input: PBMCs. The V call is TRBV2, the J call TRBJ2-3; no definite D call. The TCR was taken from a man aged 18 to 29 in good health and CMV-seronegative. CDR3 sequence reads: CASSEARDLRATDTQYF. CDR3 nucleotide sequence: TGTGCCAGCAGTGAAGCGCGAGACTTGAGAGCAACAGATACGCAGTATTTT.